The T cell receptor beta chain described here comes from a study of cytomegalovirus exposure and HLA in healthy donors (dated by TCRdb to 2016 to 2017). The study in broad terms: An earlier analysis of 587 of the donors reported about 280 Gb of sequence data and 95 million to 120 million unique TCR beta sequences obtained from about 200 million T cells. An early release that covered about 600 HLA-typed donors contained 300 to 350 gigabases of sequencing data and tens of millions of unique TCR sequences. Of the 300 to 500 genotyped donors, roughly 76% were placed in the genetic ancestry cluster associated with self-reported Caucasian donors. The aim of the study was to test whether cataloging public T cell receptors could identify signatures of past pathogen exposure. Using immunosequencing, the study profiled T cell repertoires from 550 to 750 subjects and related those repertoires to cytomegalovirus serostatus. Along with the roughly 670-subject first cohort, a separate validation cohort of over 90 different subjects was used. To predict cytomegalovirus infection status, the study combined high-throughput TCR immunosequencing, statistical association of individual TCRs with disease status, and machine learning. A later analysis re-examined previously published TCR beta repertoires from hundreds of donors and added high-resolution HLA genotyping to investigate patterns of TCR occurrence. Rather than drawing on any new phenotypic data, the later analysis identified candidate immune exposures from TCR beta sequences and the way those sequences occurred across donors. An earlier analysis of approximately 640 of the donors applied high-throughput TCR beta sequencing to assess whether each TCR beta V gene segment acted as functional or pseudogenic. Alongside the repertoire data, information on donor age, sex, ethnicity and CMV serostatus was compiled. A later genetic analysis used genome-wide SNP genotypes for about 65% of the 666 donors, treating that subset as a discovery cohort. All discovery cohort repertoires had been generated on a single sequencing platform. Class I and class II HLA loci were covered by the typing at four-digit resolution. Typing coverage differed by locus: A, B, C, DRB1 and DQB1 were typed in about 629-640 donors, DQA1 in 500 to 550, DPA1 in around 600, and DPB1 in around 440. Several DR-DQ haplotypes were treated as single units for association and clustering because of strong linkage in the cohort. Among some 400 genotyped donors of the cohort, an average of approximately 200,000 unique TCR beta nucleotide sequences was sequenced per donor, of which approximately 19% were non-productive.

The cohort was made up of roughly 670 healthy bone marrow donors. Cohort members were all nominally healthy when sampled, although unrecorded immune exposures were likely present. The donor was CMV seronegative and was included in the group of 352 seronegative cohort members. A peripheral blood sample was collected from each donor, and TCR beta sequencing was performed on peripheral blood mononuclear cells. The Qiagen DNeasy Blood Extraction Kit was used to extract genomic DNA from the blood cell samples. The CDR3 holds 17 amino acids from the cysteine to the phenylalanine. Only the CDR3 region is kept as DNA, spanning 51 bases read in frame from base 1. The germline V end is reduced by 6 bases and the J end by 4 bases; junction bases left unmatched: 18. CDR1 and CDR2, per the germline V gene (reference sequence), are LNHDA and SQIVND. Details on this clone: Its antigen remains unidentified. Qualities for individual bases were not recorded, and no much larger clone is one base off.

Points the paper makes about the study in general: In a later analysis, TCR association rates were found to vary across HLA loci, with the most associated TCRs seen for DRB1 alleles and the fewest for HLA-C alleles. In the study, around 150 TCR beta chains were listed as associated with cytomegalovirus. The sequencing pipeline was judged likely to have produced a cluster of highly shared sequence variants as a technical artifact. The earlier analysis of some 560 of the donors excluded roughly 16 rarely observed V segments, including chromosome 9 orphons, because counts were too low. In a later analysis, HLA-associated TCR beta chains showed more clonal expansion and lower generation probabilities than non-associated chains that were equally common. Specific HLA alleles were associated with 15,000 to 20,000 TCR beta sequences at a false discovery rate of 0.05 in a later analysis. Presence/absence analyses assumed roughly uniform sequencing depth across donors, an assumption that may not hold. For the cohort, immune exposure information was limited to CMV serostatus. In a later analysis, most CMV-associated TCR beta chains were found to appear HLA-restricted, with HLA associations seemingly driven largely by CMV exposure. A further reported finding was that TCR beta sequences accurately predicted the HLA-A and HLA-B alleles for most subjects in the first cohort. Because some donors lacked HLA typing at each locus, the association tests relied only on the typed subset. In an earlier analysis of 500 to 650 of the donors, most TCR beta V segments appeared in productive rearrangements about 87% or about 30% of the time, broadly matching IMGT annotations. Correlated functional status among segregating V segments might be attributable to linkage disequilibrium, but an unknown experimental factor could not be ruled out. Only TCR beta chains were sequenced in this cohort, and the absence of alpha or paired-chain data limited detectable features. The classifier was reported to diagnose cytomegalovirus status with high specificity and sensitivity in both the original cohort and the validation cohort. A later analysis reported that several top co-occurrence clusters appeared linked to parvovirus B19, influenza, CMV and Epstein-Barr virus. In a later genetic analysis, a missense DCLRE1C variant was associated with V-gene and J-gene trimming of TCR beta chains, and the association was replicated in an independent cohort. According to the authors, the approach could potentially be generalized to other disease states and immunological phenotypes. When HLA alleles, especially DR and DQ, strongly co-occurred, TCR associations were difficult to assign to individual alleles. The 87-base-pair reads could not distinguish some IMGT-functional V segments, including TRBV6-2 and TRBV6-3, so those segments were excluded. Across donors, most TCR sequences were observed very rarely, whereas some public TCRs were present in many individuals. In a later genetic analysis, fewer N-insertions in productive TCRs were reported among donors in an Asian-associated ancestry cluster than the approximately 670-donor mean. A few of the identified cytomegalovirus-associated TCR beta chains were confirmed in vitro to be specific for cytomegalovirus antigens.

Libraries were built with the immunoSEQ multiplex PCR assay. For the multiplex PCR, a mixture combining 60 forward primers for TCR Vbeta segments and 13 reverse primers for TCR Jbeta segments was used. A multiplex PCR assay on genomic DNA amplified the CDR3 region of rearranged TCR beta genes. The amplified TCR beta libraries were sequenced on the Illumina HiSeq System as 87-base-pair reads. In the original analysis: Across the 670 or so repertoires, a later analysis counted 75 million to 90 million unique TCR beta chains, approximately 10 million of which were shared by at least two donors. To remove PCR and sequencing errors, raw reads were error-corrected and collapsed into unique sequences using a nearest-neighbor algorithm that merged closely related sequences. V, D and J gene segments were assigned by aligning CDR3 sequences to IMGT reference sequences. For a sequence to be retained, at least a six-nucleotide match to both a V gene segment and a J gene segment was required. Rearrangements were classified as productive when the CDR3 lacked stop codons and remained in frame with V and J, and all other rearrangements were classified as non-productive. Following IMGT convention, CDR3 was defined as the stretch from the second conserved V-encoded cysteine to the conserved J-encoded phenylalanine. The earlier analysis of about 500 of the donors excluded sequences that lacked an unambiguous match to a single V gene segment. In an earlier analysis of 500 to 750 of the donors, V segments were called functional above 56.7% productive rearrangements and were called segregating when the between-donor standard deviation exceeded 5%. A statistical classification framework was built for diagnosing cytomegalovirus status from the catalog of TCR beta chain sequences. A later analysis assigned V and J genes by comparing TCR nucleotide sequences with IMGT/GENE-DB human TR gene sequences. The TCRdist pipeline was used in a later analysis to assign CDR3 sequences and most-parsimonious VDJ recombination scenarios. In a later analysis, every TCR beta chain was defined by the combination of its CDR3 amino acid sequence and its V-gene family, and reads without a unique V-gene family were dropped. A later analysis removed roughly 590 highly shared, low-generation-probability nucleotide sequences to deal with suspected cross-contamination and a sequencing artifact. In a later analysis, a clonal expansion index was calculated for each public chain from normalized within-repertoire ranks of inferred template counts. A later analysis computed generation probabilities with a VDJ recombination model fitted to out-of-frame rearrangements, and checked the results against IGoR. In a later analysis, hypergeometric tests were used to score TCR-TCR, TCR-HLA and TCR-CMV co-occurrence, with a repertoire-size bias correction applied to TCR pairs. In a later analysis, false discovery rates were estimated by permuting HLA or CMV assignments 20 times. A later analysis grouped co-occurring TCRs with DBSCAN, adding TCRdist sequence similarity when clustering within HLA-allele-positive subsets. Repertoires with fewer than 30,000 or more than 120,000 public chains, plus five repertoires with anomalous nucleotide sharing, were excluded from co-occurrence clustering. TCRdb obtained this table from immuneACCESS and retained in-frame rearrangements with V and J assigned. These tables miss some clones; where compared with another copy, unresolved V genes account for less than half of the shortfall, and the remainder is unexplained. V, J and clone size are those of that table, while D and trimming were read from the DNA. The table for this sample lists 150,000 to 190,000 clones; roughly four fifths of them were counted only once. The leading ten clones occupy around 1.5% of the sample.

This TCR was sampled from a man younger than 35 in good health and CMV-seronegative. The V gene is TRBV19 and the J gene is TRBJ2-7; 7 bases in between match TRBD2. The specimen was PBMCs. The bases are TGTGCCAGTAGCCCCGGGGGGAGGGGACGGAGGCTGTACGAGCAGTACTTC. Its protein reads: CASSPGGRGRRLYEQYF. Supplemented by the reference TRBV19 and TRBJ2-7 proteins around the CDR3, the complete variable domain is DGGITQSPKYLFRKEGQNVTLSCEQNLNHDAMYWYRQDPGQGLRLIYYSQIVNDFQKGDIAEGYSVSREKKESFPLTVTSAQKNPTAFYLCASSPGGRGRRLYEQYFGPGTRLTVT.